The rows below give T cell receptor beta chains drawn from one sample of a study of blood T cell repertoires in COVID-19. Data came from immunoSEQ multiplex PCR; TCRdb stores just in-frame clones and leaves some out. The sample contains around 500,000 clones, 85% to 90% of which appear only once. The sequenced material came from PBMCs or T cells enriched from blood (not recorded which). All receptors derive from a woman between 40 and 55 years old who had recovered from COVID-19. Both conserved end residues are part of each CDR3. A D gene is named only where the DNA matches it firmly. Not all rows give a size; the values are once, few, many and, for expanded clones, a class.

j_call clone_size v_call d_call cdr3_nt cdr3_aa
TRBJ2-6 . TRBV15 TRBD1 TGTGCCACCAGCCTCCGGGACAGGCTATCTGGGGCCAACGTCCTGACTTTC CATSLRDRLSGANVLTF
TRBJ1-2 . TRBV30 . TGTGCCTGGAGCCCAGGCTATACAGGCTACACCTTC CAWSPGYTGYTF
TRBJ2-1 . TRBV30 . TGTGCCTGGACAGGGGAGGGGAGGTACAATGAGCAGTTCTTC CAWTGEGRYNEQFF
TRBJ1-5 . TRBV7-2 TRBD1 TGTGCCAGCAGCTTACTCACAGGGGATCAGCCCCAGCATTTT CASSLLTGDQPQHF
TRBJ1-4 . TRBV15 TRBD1 TGTGCCACCAGCAGACAACAGGGGGCGGGGGAAAAACTGTTTTTT CATSRQQGAGEKLFF
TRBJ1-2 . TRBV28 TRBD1 TGTGCCAGCAGCCTCGGACAGGCCAACTATGGCTACACCTTC CASSLGQANYGYTF
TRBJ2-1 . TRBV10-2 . TGCGCCAGCAGCTCCACTAGCTTTCACTACAATGAGCAGTTCTTC CASSSTSFHYNEQFF
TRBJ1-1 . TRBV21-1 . TGTGCCAGCAGCACTCCCCAGACGGGTAACACTGAAGCTTTCTTT CASSTPQTGNTEAFF
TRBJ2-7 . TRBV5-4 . TGTGCCAGCAGCTTAACTACGGGCTACGAGCAGTACTTC CASSLTTGYEQYF
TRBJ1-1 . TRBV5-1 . TGCGCCAGCAGCTTGGTTCCGGGACTGACGAACACTGAAGCTTTCTTT CASSLVPGLTNTEAFF
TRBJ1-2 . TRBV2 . TGTGCCAGCAAAGTCAGTGCCACCTTC CASKVSATF
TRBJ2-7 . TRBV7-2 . TGTGCCAGCAGCCCTGGTCCGGCGGTTGGAATCTACGAGCAGTACTTC CASSPGPAVGIYEQYF
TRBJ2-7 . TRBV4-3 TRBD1 TGCGCCAGCAGCCTTGATGCCGGGACAGGGGAGCAGTACTTC CASSLDAGTGEQYF
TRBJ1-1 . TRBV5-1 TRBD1 TGCGCCAGCAGCCTGGGACAGGGGATGATGAACACTGAAGCTTTCTTT CASSLGQGMMNTEAFF
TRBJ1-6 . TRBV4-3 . TGCGCCAGCAGCCAAGTGCCAGGTTCACCCCTCCACTTT CASSQVPGSPLHF
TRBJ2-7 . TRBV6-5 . TGTGCCAGCAGTCCTCGGACAGTCTCCTACGAGCAGTACTTC CASSPRTVSYEQYF
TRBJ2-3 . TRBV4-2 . TGTGCCAGCAGCCAAGATGTCGCAGATACGCAGTATTTT CASSQDVADTQYF
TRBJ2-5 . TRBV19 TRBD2 TGTGCCAGTAGTATTACTAGCGGGAGGCCGGGAGAGACCCAGTACTTC CASSITSGRPGETQYF
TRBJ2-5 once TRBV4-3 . TGCGCCAGCAGCCAAGAAGGGGGAGGGCCGCAGACCCAGTACTTC CASSQEGGGPQTQYF
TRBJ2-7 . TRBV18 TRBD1 TGTGCCAGCTCATATACAACAGGGGTCGAGCAGTACTTC CASSYTTGVEQYF
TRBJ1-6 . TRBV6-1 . TGTGCCAGCAGTGTGTTTATGTTGGCGGGAGACGGGGCAAATTCACCCCTCCACTTT CASSVFMLAGDGANSPLHF
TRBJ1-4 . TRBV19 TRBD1 TGTGCCAGTAGCCCGGGGACAGGGGTGGCTGAAAAACTGTTTTTT CASSPGTGVAEKLFF
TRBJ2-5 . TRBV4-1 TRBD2 TGCGCCAGCAGCCAAGTAGGGACTAGCGTGGAGACCCAGTACTTC CASSQVGTSVETQYF
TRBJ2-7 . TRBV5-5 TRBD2 TGTGCCAGCAGCTCCATGCCTAGCGGGAGCCAGTACGAGCAGTACTTC CASSSMPSGSQYEQYF
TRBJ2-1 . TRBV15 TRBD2 TGTGCCACCAGCAGAGGACTAGCGGGAGTTCTTTCCTACAATGAGCAGTTCTTC CATSRGLAGVLSYNEQFF
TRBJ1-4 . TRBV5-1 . TGCGCCAGCAGCTTGGAGTATCCAGGGGTAGAAAAACTGTTTTTT CASSLEYPGVEKLFF